This T cell receptor (beta chain) was sequenced in a study of blood T cell repertoires in COVID-19. Germline V gene data show CDR1 as MGHDK and CDR2 as SYGVNS. CDR3 length: 14 amino acids. Germline trimming cut 4 bases from V and 3 bases from J; bases unmatched to any gene: 1. Only in-frame clones appear in the TCRdb table, and some are missing; sequencing was by immunoSEQ multiplex PCR. The sample contains under 200,000 clones, over 75% of which appear only once. The V gene is TRBV25-1, the J gene TRBJ1-2; the match to TRBD1 covers 11 bases. This clonotype was sampled from a man aged 35 to 55 with active or convalescent COVID-19. The sample comprised peripheral blood. CDR3 region: CASSGDRGYYGYTF. DNA of the CDR3: TGTGCCAGCAGTGGGGACAGGGGGTACTATGGCTACACCTTC.